What follows are 21 T cell receptor beta chains derived from one specimen sequenced in a study of neoadjuvant anti-PD-1 for oral cavity cancer. Repertoires were generated with immunoSEQ multiplex PCR, while TCRdb's copy carries only in-frame clones and drops some. The sample holds about 14,000 clones, roughly three fifths seen once. The sample in question was PBMCs, obtained before nivolumab (anti-PD-1) treatment. These receptors came from a person aged 35 to 85 with oral cavity squamous cell carcinoma.

The gene calls are TRBV7-2 and TRBJ1-1; TRBD1 aligns across 9 bases. This CDR3 comprises 13 residues. Germline CDR1 SGHTA, CDR2 FQGNSA. The V segment lost 1 base and the J segment 6 bases; nucleotides outside the gene matches: 0. DNA for the CDR3: TGTGCCAGCAGCTTAGGGACAGGGGCTGAAGCTTTCTTT. This sequence encodes CASSLGTGAEAFF.

The V and J genes are TRBV19 and TRBJ2-3; D perhaps matches TRBD1 (5 bases). Germline V gene lookup returns CDR1 LNHDA and CDR2 SQIVND (reference sequence). Between the trimmed V and J ends, which lost 6 bases and 4 bases, there was a span of 14 bases. The CDR3 is 14 amino acids. CDR3 sequence (DNA): TGTGCCAGTAGGACCAGGGAAAGGGCAGATACGCAGTATTTT. As protein: CASRTRERADTQYF.

The gene calls are TRBV25-1 and TRBJ2-4, with D possibly being TRBD1 (5 bases). Germline V gene lookup returns CDR1 MGHDK and CDR2 SYGVNS. The CDR3 spans 14 residues. V lost 3 bases and J lost 7, with 13 bases in between. The DNA for the CDR3 is TGTGCCAGCAGTGAGGAATCTAAGGGGAACATTCAGTACTTC. Its protein is CASSEESKGNIQYF.

Only a few counts were recorded for this clone. The V and J genes are TRBV27 and TRBJ1-1, with unresolved D. Germline V gene sequence: CDR1 MNHEY, CDR2 SMNVEV (reference sequence). V was cut by 6 bases and J by 3 bases, with 8 bases left in between. This CDR3 has 12 residues. The DNA for the CDR3 is TGTGCCAGCAGCTACGGGGACACTGAAGCTTTCTTT. Protein product: CASSYGDTEAFF.

The chain couples TRBV5-4 to TRBJ2-1; possibly TRBD1 or TRBD2 for D (6 bases each). V was shortened by 4 bases and J by 8 bases, with 13 bases between the two germline ends. In germline, CDR1 is SGHNT, CDR2 YYREEE (reference sequence). The length of the CDR3 is 13 residues. The CDR3 loop reads CASSRTRGDEQFF. The CDR3 nucleotides read TGTGCCAGCAGCCGAACTAGGGGGGATGAGCAGTTCTTC.

This clone has only one observation. This chain connects TRBV19 to TRBJ1-2; TRBD1 might be the D (5 bases). V lost 6 bases, J lost 4 bases, and 21 bases lay in between. This CDR3 comprises 16 residues. From germline, CDR1 is LNHDA and CDR2 SQIVND (reference sequence). For the CDR3, the DNA is TGTGCCAGTAGCCGCCGGCGACGGGGGGTGAGCTATGGCTACACCTTC. It encodes CASSRRRRGVSYGYTF.

This clone occurred a few times. J is TRBJ1-2 and V is TRBV7-9; possible D gene TRBD1, 6 bases. The CDR3 is 13 residues long. Trimming cost V 6 bases and J 7 bases, with 15 bases left between them. Germline-derived CDR1 and CDR2 are SEHNR and FQNEAQ (reference sequence). This chain's CDR3 is CASRATGLLGYTF. CDR3 sequence (DNA): TGTGCCAGCAGAGCCACAGGGTTACTTGGCTACACCTTC.

The CDR3 DNA follows: TGTGCCAGCAAGGGGCAGGACTATGGCTACACCTTC. Protein sequence: CASKGQDYGYTF. This chain uses TRBV6-5 with TRBJ1-2, with D perhaps matching TRBD1 (5 bases). Germline values: CDR1 MNHEY, CDR2 SVGAGI. There are 12 residues in the CDR3. Between the trimmed V and J ends, which lost 7 bases and 3 bases, there was a span of 9 bases.

This clone was counted between two and nine times. This chain joins TRBV5-1 and TRBJ2-5; 10 bases align to TRBD2. V lost 1 base and J lost 3; bases outside the gene matches: 3. CDR1 is SGHRS and CDR2 is YFSETQ in the germline V gene. The CDR3 sequence is 15 residues long. CDR3 sequence reads: CASSLFGLAEETQYF. As DNA, the CDR3 is TGCGCCAGCAGCTTGTTCGGACTAGCGGAAGAGACCCAGTACTTC.

This clone appeared a few times. The V and J genes are TRBV10-2 and TRBJ1-6, with unresolved D. This CDR3 is 16 amino acids long. Germline V gene sequence: CDR1 WSHSY, CDR2 SAAADI. V was clipped by 2 bases and J by 2 bases, with 10 bases between them. CDR3: CASSELPGTYNSPLHF. Here the CDR3 DNA reads TGCGCCAGCAGTGAGCTCCCGGGGACCTATAATTCACCCCTCCACTTT.

The chain carries TRBV19 and TRBJ1-1; D is unclear. CDR3 length: 15 amino acids. V lost 6 bases and J lost 0, with 14 bases in between. The V gene's germline CDR1 is LNHDA and CDR2 SQIVND (reference sequence). In DNA, the CDR3 is TGTGCCAGTAGCCCCCGGGGAGGGCTGAACACTGAAGCTTTCTTT. It codes for CASSPRGGLNTEAFF.

V and J are TRBV19 and TRBJ1-1, with D uncertain. Trimming pared 5 bases from V and 4 bases from J, leaving 14 bases between. The germline gives CDR1 LNHDA, CDR2 SQIVND (reference sequence). The CDR3 is 14 residues long. CDR3 nucleotide sequence: TGTGCCAGTAGTCTCCGTTCCCGAGGCACTGAAGCTTTCTTT. Translating it yields CASSLRSRGTEAFF.

This chain connects TRBV10-2 to TRBJ2-5, with a weak D call TRBD1 (5 bases). Germline CDR1 WSHSY, CDR2 SAAADI. This CDR3 spans 13 amino acids. Trimming took 3 bases from V and 5 from J, leaving 10 bases between them. CDR3 bases: TGCGCCAGCAGTGAACAGGACATGGAGACCCAGTACTTC. Translated: CASSEQDMETQYF.

The V call is TRBV4-2, the J call TRBJ2-5; 9 bases fit TRBD1. This CDR3 contains 14 residues. Trimming removed 4 bases from V and 2 bases from J; junction bases left unmatched: 2. In germline, CDR1 is LGHNA, CDR2 YNFKEQ. The chain's CDR3 is CASSPGQGQETQYF. CDR3 nucleotides: TGTGCCAGCAGCCCTGGACAGGGGCAAGAGACCCAGTACTTC.

This clone was picked up one time. The rearrangement uses TRBV5-1 and TRBJ1-4; D remains unclear. Looked up from germline, CDR1 is SGHRS and CDR2 is YFSETQ. This CDR3 comprises 14 residues. Trimming shortened V by 0 bases and J by 4 bases, and 7 bases separated the two germline ends. CDR3 in amino acids: CASSLDGFNEKLFF. As DNA, the CDR3 is TGCGCCAGCAGCTTGGACGGATTTAATGAAAAACTGTTTTTT.

The rearrangement joins TRBV27 to TRBJ1-4, with TRBD1 as a possible D gene (6 bases). This CDR3 contains 17 residues. CDR1 is MNHEY, CDR2 SMNVEV, per germline (reference sequence). Trimming removed 5 bases at V and 3 bases at J, with 19 bases between. The CDR3 DNA is TGTGCCAGCAGTCCTTGGGTGACGAGGGGGTCTAATGAAAAACTGTTTTTT. Protein: CASSPWVTRGSNEKLFF.

The chain combines TRBV6-6 with TRBJ1-1; D may be TRBD1 (5 bases). The CDR3 loop spans 16 amino acids. Germline V CDR1 and CDR2: MNHNY, SVGAGI (reference sequence). V was pared by 0 bases and J by 1 base, with 12 bases between. CDR3 sequence reads: CASSYSLTGTNTEAFF. The CDR3, as DNA: TGTGCCAGCAGTTACTCGCTTACAGGAACGAACACTGAAGCTTTCTTT.

The chain has TRBV5-4 and TRBJ1-1; no firm D call. V was trimmed by 4 bases and J by 3 bases, leaving 13 bases between them. CDR3 length equals 14 residues. The germline CDR1 and CDR2 sequences are SGHNT and YYREEE (reference sequence). As DNA, the CDR3 is TGTGCCAGCAGCCTAGAAATTCAGGACACTGAAGCTTTCTTT. Translation: CASSLEIQDTEAFF.

V usage is TRBV27 and J usage is TRBJ1-5, with 11 bases that match TRBD1. The junction had 5 bases not matched to a gene; V was cut back by 6 bases and J by 7 bases. This CDR3 contains 14 residues. Germline CDR1 and CDR2: MNHEY and SMNVEV (reference sequence). CDR3 loop: CASSTGTGGQPQHF. The CDR3 bases are TGTGCCAGCAGCACGGGGACAGGGGGGCAGCCCCAGCATTTT.

J is TRBJ1-3 and V is TRBV2; the D gene is possibly TRBD1 (6 bases). The CDR3 contains 16 residues. V gave up 1 base and J gave up 4 bases, with 14 bases separating them. Germline V gene data show CDR1 as SNHLY and CDR2 as FYNNEI. CDR3 residues: CASSEVWGAPGNTIYF. CDR3 sequence (DNA): TGTGCCAGCAGTGAAGTTTGGGGGGCGCCGGGAAACACCATATATTTT.

This clone was recorded once. The rearrangement uses TRBV7-8 and TRBJ2-1, with TRBD1 identical over 12 bases. The CDR3 spans 16 residues. Per the germline V gene, CDR1 is SGHVS and CDR2 is FQNEAQ. J was trimmed by 9 bases and V by 6 bases; bases with no gene match: 12. This CDR3 is CASSSAGTGGLTEQFF. The CDR3 bases are TGTGCCAGCAGTTCCGCCGGGACAGGGGGCCTTACTGAGCAGTTCTTC.